The next 21 T cell receptor beta chains were all read from a single sample in a study of glioma-infiltrating T cells after dendritic cell vaccination (dated by TCRdb to 2016 to 2018). Libraries were constructed by the immunoSEQ multiplex PCR assay. TCRdb stores this immuneACCESS table with in-frame sequences only. Part of the clones is absent; in the studies checked, under half of the shortfall reflects unresolved V genes, and no reason is known for the rest. The sample table lists some 390 clones, around 94% of them with a count of one. The ten biggest clones cover 6% to 7% of the sample. The sample here was tumor tissue, taken before dendritic cell vaccination. The receptors were gathered from a human donor with glioblastoma.

The chain has TRBV29-1 and TRBJ1-1; no reliable D call. Germline V gene data show CDR1 as SQVTM and CDR2 as ANQGSEA. This CDR3 has 13 residues. The ends were cut back, 2 bases at V and 3 bases at J, with 10 bases in the middle. In DNA, the CDR3 is TGCAGCGTTGAACGAACGGCGGACACTGAAGCTTTCTTT. Protein product: CSVERTADTEAFF.

V and J are TRBV29-1 and TRBJ1-1; no definite D call. V shed 7 bases and J shed 3 bases, with 15 bases lying between them. Per germline, CDR1 SQVTM and CDR2 ANQGSEA. The CDR3 length is 13 residues. Here the CDR3 reads CSAQQTKDTEAFF. The CDR3 DNA sequence: TGCAGCGCTCAACAGACGAAGGACACTGAAGCTTTCTTT.

This sequence joins TRBV7-2 and TRBJ2-3; 10 bases map to TRBD2. CDR3 length equals 17 residues. Trimming at V came to 5 bases and at J to 1 base, leaving 9 bases not matched to a gene. Germline CDR1 SGHTA, CDR2 FQGNSA. CDR3 residues: CASSPEAGGLRTDTQYF. CDR3 nucleotide sequence: TGTGCCAGCAGCCCAGAAGCGGGGGGGCTGCGCACAGATACGCAGTATTTT.

The rearrangement links TRBV4-2 to TRBJ2-3, with D perhaps matching TRBD2 (7 bases). Germline lookup yields CDR1 LGHNA and CDR2 YNFKEQ. The V gene lost 0 bases and the J gene lost 1 base, with 17 bases spanning the gap. The CDR3 extends over 18 amino acids. CDR3 loop: CASSQEGGRGGGTDTQYF. CDR3 nucleotides: TGTGCCAGCAGCCAAGAGGGGGGTAGGGGGGGAGGCACAGATACGCAGTATTTT.

This sequence joins TRBV7-9 and TRBJ2-7; TRBD1 agrees at 11 bases. J lost 4 bases, V lost 5 bases, and 10 bases had no gene match. Germline V gene sequence: CDR1 SEHNR, CDR2 FQNEAQ (reference sequence). The CDR3 is 16 amino acids. The CDR3 reads CASSPGGDRGVYEQYF. CDR3 DNA sequence: TGTGCCAGCAGCCCCGGTGGGGACAGGGGGGTTTACGAGCAGTACTTC.

V gene TRBV10-3 combines with J gene TRBJ2-7, with TRBD2 matching over 10 bases. The trim removed 0 bases at V and 0 bases at J, leaving 11 bases unmatched. The CDR3 consists of 19 residues. Germline V gene sequence: CDR1 ENHRY, CDR2 SYGVKD. In DNA form, the CDR3 reads TGTGCCATCAGTGAGTCTTTAGGGCTAGCGGGGGCCTACTCCTACGAGCAGTACTTC. This sequence encodes CAISESLGLAGAYSYEQYF.

This sequence joins TRBV10-2 and TRBJ2-5, with a tentative D call TRBD2 (6 bases). The CDR3 is made up of 14 amino acids. Trimming took 7 bases from V and 6 from J, leaving 18 bases between them. Germline CDR1 and CDR2: WSHSY and SAAADI. CDR3 coding DNA: TGCGCCAGCACGGATCCACCGGCGGGGCAGACCCAGTACTTC. Translation gives CASTDPPAGQTQYF.

The chain carries TRBV27 and TRBJ2-7; tentative D call: TRBD1 (6 bases). The CDR3 consists of 13 residues. Germline values: CDR1 MNHEY, CDR2 SMNVEV (reference sequence). The ends were cut back, 4 bases at V and 2 bases at J, with 9 bases in the middle. The DNA of the CDR3 is TGTGCCAGCAGTTGGGGGCAGACCTACGAGCAGTACTTC. Protein sequence: CASSWGQTYEQYF.

The chain has TRBV19 and TRBJ1-1, with TRBD1 matching 7 bases. This CDR3 contains 13 residues. Germline trimming cut 6 bases from V and 1 base from J; bases unmatched to any gene: 2. Germline V CDR1 and CDR2: LNHDA, SQIVND (reference sequence). CDR3 in amino acids: CASSYRGNTEAFF. DNA for the CDR3: TGTGCCAGTAGCTACAGGGGGAACACTGAAGCTTTCTTT.

Only one count was recorded for this clone. This CDR3 reads CASSQLQDNSPLHF. Written as DNA, the CDR3 is TGTGCCAGCAGCCAACTTCAGGATAATTCACCCCTCCACTTT. This chain links TRBV4-2 with TRBJ1-6; no clear D gene. V was shortened by 2 bases and J by 5 bases, with 7 bases between the two germline ends. The CDR3 extends over 14 amino acids. Per germline, CDR1 LGHNA and CDR2 YNFKEQ.

This chain connects TRBV7-9 to TRBJ2-7, with 8 nucleotides matching TRBD1. J was trimmed by 3 bases and V by 5 bases; bases with no gene match: 6. The CDR3 totals 14 residues. Per the germline V gene, CDR1 is SEHNR and CDR2 is FQNEAQ (reference sequence). CDR3 residues: CASSPRDRFYEQYF. CDR3 DNA sequence: TGTGCCAGCAGCCCCAGGGACAGGTTCTACGAGCAGTACTTC.

J is TRBJ2-2 and V is TRBV13; 7 bases are shared with TRBD1. The germline gives CDR1 PRHDT, CDR2 FYEKMQ (reference sequence). Trimming at V came to 3 bases and at J to 5 bases, leaving 3 bases not matched to a gene. The CDR3 is 14 residues long. The CDR3 is CASSFKQGTGELFF. CDR3 nucleotide sequence: TGTGCCAGCAGCTTCAAACAGGGGACCGGGGAGCTGTTTTTT. Combining the CDR3 with reference TRBV13 and TRBJ2-2 gives the whole variable domain AAGVIQSPRHLIKEKRETATLKCYPIPRHDTVYWYQQGPGQDPQFLISFYEKMQSDKGSIPDRFSAQQFSDYHSELNMSSLELGDSALYFCASSFKQGTGELFFGEGSRLTVL.

Points on this clone: At one boundary the junction diverges from the germline segment, which might be a read error. The chain links TRBV5-1 to TRBJ2-7; 8 bases map to TRBD1. In germline, CDR1 is SGHRS, CDR2 YFSETQ. The CDR3 loop spans 14 amino acids. CDR3 sequence (DNA): TGCGCCAGCAGCCCTTCCGGGACAGGCTACGGGCAGTACTTC. It translates to CASSPSGTGYGQYF.

The chain employs TRBV19 and TRBJ1-1; D remains unclear. Per germline, CDR1 LNHDA and CDR2 SQIVND (reference sequence). The CDR3 is made up of 14 amino acids. With 7 bases removed from V and 4 bases from J, the gap between germline ends came to 16 bases. CDR3 amino acids: CASTPPGEATEAFF. The CDR3 coding sequence is TGTGCCAGTACTCCCCCCGGGGAAGCCACTGAAGCTTTCTTT.

This rearrangement joins TRBV28 to TRBJ1-2, with D possibly TRBD1 on 5 matching bases. The CDR3 is 13 residues long. Trimming took 8 bases from V and 1 from J, leaving 11 bases between them. The germline gives CDR1 MDHEN, CDR2 SYDVKM. DNA for the CDR3: TGTGCCAGCCGCCCGGGGGGTAACTATGGCTACACCTTC. Translation: CASRPGGNYGYTF.

This clone was detected only once. The chain has TRBV7-9 and TRBJ1-2; 8 nucleotides agree with TRBD1. Germline lookup yields CDR1 SEHNR and CDR2 FQNEAQ (reference sequence). V lost 5 bases and J lost 5; bases outside the gene matches: 4. This CDR3 region has 13 residues. CDR3 coding DNA: TGTGCCAGCAGCACAGGGGGGTGGTATGGCTACACCTTC. This codes for CASSTGGWYGYTF.

The J gene is TRBJ2-4, the V gene TRBV19; D is possibly TRBD1 (5 bases). The CDR3 contains 17 residues. Trimming took 3 bases from V and 0 from J, leaving 15 bases between them. Germline loops: CDR1 LNHDA, CDR2 SQIVND (reference sequence). The CDR3 loop is CASSIYGRARAKNIQYF. In DNA, the CDR3 is TGTGCCAGTAGTATCTACGGCAGGGCGAGAGCCAAAAACATTCAGTACTTC. The variable domain in full, with the rest retrieved from reference TRBV19 and TRBJ2-4, is DGGITQSPKYLFRKEGQNVTLSCEQNLNHDAMYWYRQDPGQGLRLIYYSQIVNDFQKGDIAEGYSVSREKKESFPLTVTSAQKNPTAFYLCASSIYGRARAKNIQYFGAGTRLSVL.

The rearrangement joins TRBV5-5 to TRBJ1-1; 9 bases line up with TRBD1. The CDR3 extends over 17 amino acids. After removal of 4 bases from V and 6 bases from J, the junction contained 16 bases not matched to a gene. Germline V gene data show CDR1 as SGHKS and CDR2 as YYEKEE (reference sequence). The CDR3: CASSHGVPGQGSAEAFF. Here the CDR3 DNA reads TGTGCCAGCAGCCACGGGGTCCCGGGACAGGGTTCCGCTGAAGCTTTCTTT. Full variable domain (remainder filled in from reference TRBV5-5 and TRBJ1-1): DAGVTQSPTHLIKTRGQQVTLRCSPISGHKSVSWYQQVLGQGPQFIFQYYEKEERGRGNFPDRFSARQFPNYSSELNVNALLLGDSALYLCASSHGVPGQGSAEAFFGQGTRLTVV.

The rearrangement uses TRBV11-3 and TRBJ2-7, with TRBD1 matching over 7 bases. The CDR3 consists of 14 residues. The V gene's germline CDR1 is SGHNT and CDR2 YENEEA. V lost 5 bases, J lost 0 bases, and 4 bases stayed unmatched. The CDR3 here is CASSGRDSSYEQYF. The CDR3 coding sequence is TGTGCCAGCAGCGGTCGGGACAGCTCCTACGAGCAGTACTTC.

This sequence joins TRBV6-6 and TRBJ1-5, with D hard to call. From germline, CDR1 is MNHNY and CDR2 SVGAGI (reference sequence). The CDR3 is 14 residues long. The ends were cut back, 2 bases at V and 1 base at J, with 6 bases in the middle. CDR3 coding DNA: TGTGCCAGCAGTTACCCTAGCAGCAATCAGCCCCAGCATTTT. Its protein is CASSYPSSNQPQHF.

This chain joins TRBV4-1 and TRBJ1-3; D unresolved. Germline V gives CDR1 MGHRA, CDR2 YSYEKL. The CDR3 runs to 15 residues. The V end was cut by 4 bases, the J end by 1 base, with 11 bases between. CDR3 amino acids: CASSLPGGSGNTIYF. The CDR3 DNA is TGCGCCAGCAGCCTTCCCGGAGGGTCTGGAAACACCATATATTTT.